This TCR beta chain emerged from a study of shared clonotypes between healthy human individuals. The study, taken as a whole, reports: Researchers sampled blood only, noting tissue repertoires likely differ.

The CDR3 contains 16 residues. V dropped 2 bases and J dropped 0 bases, with 13 bases sitting between them. Germline CDR1 is MDHEN and CDR2 is SYDVKM. Remarks on this clone: What it recognizes is unknown.

The authors ran the assay at deep level. Among the unsorted PBMC samples, replicate PCRs used around 0.3 ug DNA, roughly 33,000 T cell genomes. Source study methods: ImmunoSEQ sequences covered only the junction and lacked quality scores; filtering therefore differed. TCRdb's table, derived via immunoSEQ multiplex PCR, lists solely in-frame clones and lacks some. That table gives V, J and clone size, and the DNA gave D and trimming. The repertoire includes about 510,000 clones, roughly 79% of them detected once, and about 12% sits in the top ten. Sequenced: PBMCs. This chain connects TRBV28 to TRBJ1-1; D is possibly TRBD1 (5 bases). This clonotype was obtained from a woman aged 40 to 55 in good health. Some clones in this sample may be carry-over from other donors' samples. The CDR3 is CASSLIAGGMNTEAFF. In DNA, the CDR3 is TGTGCCAGCAGTTTAATTGCTGGGGGGATGAACACTGAAGCTTTCTTT. Full variable domain (missing parts from reference TRBV28 and TRBJ1-1): DVKVTQSSRYLVKRTGEKVFLECVQDMDHENMFWYRQDPGLGLRLIYFSYDVKMKEKGDIPEGYSVSREKKERFSLILESASTNQTSMYLCASSLIAGGMNTEAFFGQGTRLTVV.